This T cell receptor (beta chain) was documented in a study of T cells in Graves' hyperthyroidism and ophthalmopathy. Researchers took RNA transcripts and amplified the TCR beta CDR3 regions from them. RT-PCR in the first round (using the HTBI primer set) targeted the TCR CDR3. MiXCR was run by TCRdb on the multiplex PCR reads, yielding one entry per CDR3 protein. The sample holds fewer than 550,000 distinct CDR3 sequences, roughly 24% seen once. This CDR3 contains 13 residues. The germline V and J ends were trimmed by 6 bases and 6 bases, with 14 bases remaining between them. Germline V gene lookup returns CDR1 SGHVS and CDR2 FNYEAQ. A Clinical Activity Score of at least 3, a NOSPECS grade of at least 4 and a duration under 3 months were recorded in the ophthalmopathy patients. Pregnant or lactating patients were excluded, as were those with uncontrolled infection or other autoimmune disease. This sample holds PBMCs from 9.5 to 10 ml fresh peripheral blood.

This clonotype was seen only a few times. The sequence came from a woman between 25 and 40 years old with Graves' ophthalmopathy. The chain couples TRBV7-6 to TRBJ1-1; D is undetermined. Sequencing was performed on blood. The CDR3 DNA is TGTGCCAGCAGTTTATGGGCGGCGGCTGAAGCTTTCTTT. Translating it yields CASSLWAAAEAFF.